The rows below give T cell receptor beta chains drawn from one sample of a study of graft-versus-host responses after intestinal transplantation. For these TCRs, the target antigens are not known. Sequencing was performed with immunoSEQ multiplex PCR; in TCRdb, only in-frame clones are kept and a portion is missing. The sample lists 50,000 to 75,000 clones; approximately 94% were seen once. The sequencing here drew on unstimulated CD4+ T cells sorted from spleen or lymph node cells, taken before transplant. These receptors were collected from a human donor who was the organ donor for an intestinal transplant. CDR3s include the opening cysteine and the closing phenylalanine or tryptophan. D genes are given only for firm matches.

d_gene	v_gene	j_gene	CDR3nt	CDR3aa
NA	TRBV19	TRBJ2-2	TGTGCCAGTAGCCCTGGGGTCGGCACCCTTCTCAGTAACACCGGGGAGCTGTTTTTT	CASSPGVGTLLSNTGELFF
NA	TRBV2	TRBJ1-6	TGTGCCAGCAGTGAGAGTGACAAAAATTCACCCCTCCACTTT	CASSESDKNSPLHF
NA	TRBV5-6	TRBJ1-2	TGTGCCAGCAGCCGCGGGATGGACAGAACCTATGGCTACACCTTC	CASSRGMDRTYGYTF
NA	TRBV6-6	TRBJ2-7	TGTGCCAGCAGTTCCTATGGTTACGAGCAGTACTTC	CASSSYGYEQYF
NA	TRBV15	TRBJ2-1	TGTGCCACCAGCAGATTGGACAGGGAGGGGGGTGAGCAGTTCTTC	CATSRLDREGGEQFF
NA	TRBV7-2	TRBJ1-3	TGTGCCAGCAGCTTACGCGTAGGGAGGGGAAACACCATATATTTT	CASSLRVGRGNTIYF
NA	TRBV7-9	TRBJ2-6	TGTGCCAGCAAGGTCGGGCCGAGCTCTGGGGCCAACGTCCTGACTTTC	CASKVGPSSGANVLTF
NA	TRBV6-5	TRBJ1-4	TGTGCCAGCAGATTCGATCCAAATGAAAAACTGTTTTTT	CASRFDPNEKLFF
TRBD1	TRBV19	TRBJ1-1	TGTGCCAGTACCCTACGGCGGACAGGGAACACTGAAGCTTTCTTT	CASTLRRTGNTEAFF
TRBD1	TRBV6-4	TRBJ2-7	TGTGCCAGCAGTGGACAGGGGCTTTCGGGGCGCTACGAGCAGTACTTC	CASSGQGLSGRYEQYF
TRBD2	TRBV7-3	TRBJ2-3	TGTGCCAGCAGCTTATTCGGGGCGGGGGCAGATACGCAGTATTTT	CASSLFGAGADTQYF
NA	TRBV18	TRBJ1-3	TGTGCCAGCTCACCATACAACTCTGGAAACACCATATATTTT	CASSPYNSGNTIYF
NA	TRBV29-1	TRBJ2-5	TGCAGCGTTGATGAGGGGGAGGGGTGGGAGACCCAGTACTTC	CSVDEGEGWETQYF